The 5 T cell receptor beta chains given below trace back to one sample, sequenced in a study of cytomegalovirus exposure and HLA in healthy donors. The study ran its PCR with 60 Vbeta and 13 Jbeta primers. TCRdb keeps only in-frame clones here, not all; method: immunoSEQ multiplex PCR. The sample comprises some 180,000 clones, about 9.4% of which are singletons, and 1% to 1.5% rests with the top ten. Sequenced sample: PBMCs. These receptors were collected from a woman aged 25 to 39 in good health and CMV-seropositive.

The chain uses TRBV7-8 and TRBJ1-1, with D tentatively TRBD1 (5 bases). The V end was cut by 5 bases, the J end by 12 bases, with 13 bases between. The CDR3 contains 11 residues. Germline CDR1 is SGHVS and CDR2 is FQNEAQ. This CDR3 reads CASSPGLKTFF. CDR3 DNA sequence: TGTGCCAGCAGCCCGGGACTCAAAACTTTCTTT.

This clone showed up just a few times. The chain is built from TRBV2 and TRBJ2-5, with 13 nucleotides matching TRBD2. CDR3 length: 15 amino acids. The V gene end was trimmed by 2 bases and the J gene end by 6 bases; junction bases not matched to a gene: 3. CDR1 SNHLY and CDR2 FYNNEI come from the germline V gene. The CDR3 region is CASSETSGRAKTQYF. CDR3 nucleotides: TGTGCCAGCAGTGAAACTAGCGGGAGGGCTAAGACCCAGTACTTC.

This clone was seen a handful of times. The rearrangement links TRBV7-9 to TRBJ1-5; weak D call: TRBD1 (5 bases). Germline loops: CDR1 SEHNR, CDR2 FQNEAQ (reference sequence). There are 13 residues in the CDR3. V gave up 4 bases and J gave up 6 bases, with 10 bases separating them. The CDR3 sequence: CASSSDGGQPQHF. The CDR3 DNA follows: TGTGCCAGCAGCTCGGACGGGGGTCAGCCCCAGCATTTT.

The gene calls are TRBV18 and TRBJ1-1, with a weak D call TRBD1 (6 bases). Germline assignment: CDR1 KGHSH and CDR2 LQKENI. Trimming shortened V by 5 bases and J by 2 bases, and 9 bases separated the two germline ends. The CDR3 totals 13 residues. CDR3 sequence (DNA): TGTGCCAGCTCAGGGACATCAAACACTGAAGCTTTCTTT. The encoded protein is CASSGTSNTEAFF.

The V gene is TRBV5-1, the J gene TRBJ2-3; the match to TRBD2 covers 10 bases. The V gene's germline CDR1 is SGHRS and CDR2 YFSETQ. The V gene end was trimmed by 4 bases and the J gene end by 4 bases; junction bases not matched to a gene: 6. This CDR3 has 15 residues. The CDR3 reads CASSPASGSADTQYF. Written as DNA, the CDR3 is TGCGCCAGCAGCCCGGCTAGCGGGAGTGCAGATACGCAGTATTTT.